The 19 T cell receptor beta chains listed next were all sequenced from one sample in a study of blood T cells in healthy people across ages. Then a second PCR, running about 6 to 12 cycles, was carried out with a sample-barcoded 5' primer and a J-beta primer mix. MiXCR, run by TCRdb on the 5' RACE reads, gives a single entry per CDR3 protein. The sample contains 780,000 or so distinct CDR3 sequences, 53% of which appear only once. What was sequenced was blood. Receptor source: a man older than 75 in good health.

The V call is TRBV14, the J call TRBJ2-1; D is ambiguous. The germline gives CDR1 SGHDN, CDR2 FVKESK. Trimming took off 1 base at V and 8 bases at J, with 6 bases between the two ends. CDR3 length: 12 amino acids. The CDR3 region is CASSQGTHEQFF. CDR3 bases: TGTGCCAGCAGCCAAGGGACCCATGAGCAGTTCTTC.

The chain employs TRBV19 and TRBJ2-7, with 12 bases lining up with TRBD2. The junction had 0 bases not matched to a gene; V was cut back by 3 bases and J by 6 bases. CDR1 LNHDA and CDR2 SQIVND come from the germline V gene (reference sequence). The CDR3 totals 13 residues. The CDR3 sequence: CASSMGLAGEQYF. CDR3 DNA sequence: TGTGCCAGTAGTATGGGACTAGCGGGCGAGCAGTACTTC.

This clonotype was seen more than once but under ten times. CDR3 in amino acids: CASKPGGSTYEQYF. CDR3 nucleotide sequence: TGTGCCAGCAAACCGGGCGGCTCAACCTACGAGCAGTACTTC. The chain couples TRBV2 to TRBJ2-7; D call uncertain. Germline CDR1 and CDR2: SNHLY and FYNNEI. The CDR3 is made up of 14 amino acids. The ends were cut back, 7 bases at V and 2 bases at J, with 15 bases in the middle. Drawing the rest from reference TRBV2 and TRBJ2-7, the complete variable domain is EPEVTQTPSHQVTQMGQEVILRCVPISNHLYFYWYRQILGQKVEFLVSFYNNEISEKSEIFDDQFSVERPDGSNFTLKIRSTKLEDSAMYFCASKPGGSTYEQYFGPGTRLTVT.

The chain couples TRBV2 to TRBJ2-3; TRBD2 is a possible D gene (5 bases). Germline V gene data show CDR1 as SNHLY and CDR2 as FYNNEI. This CDR3 contains 11 residues. V lost 4 bases and J lost 14, with 13 bases in between. The CDR3 region is CASSGEGNAYF. DNA for the CDR3: TGTGCCAGCAGTGGAGAGGGAAACGCGTATTTT.

At least ten counts were recorded for this clonotype. One end of the junction does not line up with germline, which may come from a read error. V is TRBV25-1 and J is TRBJ2-3; 11 nucleotides match TRBD2. This CDR3 has 13 residues. The V gene's germline CDR1 is MGHDK and CDR2 SYGVNS. This CDR3 reads CASRTSGTDTQYF. The CDR3 coding sequence is TGCGCCAGCAGGACTAGCGGGACAGATACGCAGTATTTT.

This chain joins TRBV2 and TRBJ1-1, with unresolved D. Germline V CDR1 and CDR2: SNHLY, FYNNEI. CDR3 size: 14 residues. V was shortened by 3 bases and J by 2 bases, with 10 bases between the two germline ends. The CDR3 DNA reads as TGTGCCAGCAGTGAGGAGGGAACTAACACTGAAGCTTTCTTT. Translation: CASSEEGTNTEAFF.

About this clonotype itself: This may come from a read error, since a much larger clone is one base off. The genes are TRBV6-1 and TRBJ2-7; TRBD2 might be the D (5 bases). The CDR3 totals 11 residues. The V gene's germline CDR1 is MNHNS and CDR2 SASEGT. Here the CDR3 DNA reads TGTGCCAGCTTCGCTAGCTACGGGCAGTACTTC. Encoded protein: CASFASYGQYF.

The sample holds a few counts of this clonotype. The chain uses TRBV20-1 and TRBJ1-1; TRBD1 agrees at 7 bases. V trimming: 6 bases; J trimming: 11 bases; junction bases outside the gene matches: 12. The CDR3 has 12 amino acids. Germline-derived CDR1 and CDR2 are DFQATT and SNEGSKA (reference sequence). The CDR3 coding sequence is TGCAGTGCCGGGACAGTCAACACTCCGGCTTTCTTT. Translated, it gives CSAGTVNTPAFF.

The rearrangement uses TRBV19 and TRBJ2-5; D is unresolved. The germline CDR1 and CDR2 sequences are LNHDA and SQIVND (reference sequence). CDR3 length equals 15 residues. Trimming left V 5 bases short and J 0 bases short, with 13 bases between. The CDR3 is CASSFSPGNQETQYF. The CDR3 DNA is TGTGCCAGTAGTTTTTCGCCAGGAAACCAAGAGACCCAGTACTTC.

J is TRBJ1-5 and V is TRBV10-3; D might be TRBD1 (5 bases). This CDR3 region has 14 residues. Trimming took 10 bases from V and 0 from J, leaving 13 bases between them. Germline CDR1 ENHRY, CDR2 SYGVKD. CDR3 amino acids: CATRDPNSNQPQHF. The CDR3 region has the DNA TGTGCCACCCGGGACCCAAATAGCAATCAGCCCCAGCATTTT.

The gene calls are TRBV7-2 and TRBJ2-4, with 10 bases that match TRBD1. CDR1 is SGHTA, CDR2 FQGNSA, per germline. The CDR3 covers 16 residues. V dropped 5 bases and J dropped 8; count of bases not matched to a gene: 12. The CDR3 is CASSRPVTGGSYIQYF. In DNA form, the CDR3 reads TGTGCCAGCAGCCGGCCCGTGACAGGGGGCTCGTACATTCAGTACTTC.

The chain has TRBV2 and TRBJ2-2, with D hard to call. Looked up from germline, CDR1 is SNHLY and CDR2 is FYNNEI. The CDR3 is made up of 14 amino acids. The V gene lost 4 bases and the J gene lost 7 bases, with 13 bases spanning the gap. The CDR3 DNA is TGTGCCAGCAGTGCCCGGATCTTAAACGGGGAGCTGTTTTTT. This sequence encodes CASSARILNGELFF. The full variable domain, completed using reference TRBV2 and TRBJ2-2, is EPEVTQTPSHQVTQMGQEVILRCVPISNHLYFYWYRQILGQKVEFLVSFYNNEISEKSEIFDDQFSVERPDGSNFTLKIRSTKLEDSAMYFCASSARILNGELFFGEGSRLTVL.

This clonotype showed up just a few times. The V gene is TRBV7-8, the J gene TRBJ2-1, with TRBD2 matching 8 bases. This CDR3 has 17 amino acids. In germline, CDR1 is SGHVS, CDR2 FQNEAQ. Trimming at V came to 1 base and at J to 0 bases, leaving 5 bases not matched to a gene. The CDR3 loop is CASSLVVLAASYNEQFF. CDR3 DNA sequence: TGTGCCAGCAGCTTAGTTGTACTAGCGGCCTCCTACAATGAGCAGTTCTTC.

V is TRBV29-1 and J is TRBJ1-2, with 8 bases identical to TRBD1. The trim removed 3 bases at V and 0 bases at J, leaving 6 bases unmatched. The CDR3 runs to 15 residues. The V gene's germline CDR1 is SQVTM and CDR2 ANQGSEA. CDR3 sequence (DNA): TGCAGCGTTGACCGGACAGGGATCGCTAACTATGGCTACACCTTC. This encodes CSVDRTGIANYGYTF.

This clonotype was detected only a few times. The rearrangement joins TRBV24-1 to TRBJ2-1, with 7 nucleotides matching TRBD1. The germline CDR1 and CDR2 sequences are KGHDR and SFDVKD. V dropped 4 bases and J dropped 7; count of bases not matched to a gene: 6. This CDR3 has 14 amino acids. The CDR3 sequence is CATSDPNRGNEQFF. The CDR3 DNA reads as TGTGCCACCAGTGACCCTAACAGGGGTAATGAGCAGTTCTTC.

CDR3 loop: CASSYSGQRYASYTF. The CDR3 DNA reads as TGTGCCAGCAGTTACTCGGGACAGAGATATGCTAGCTACACCTTC. The chain joins TRBV6-5 to TRBJ1-2; 7 bases align to TRBD1. This CDR3 is built from 15 residues. The trim removed 0 bases at V and 9 bases at J, leaving 10 bases unmatched. In germline, CDR1 is MNHEY, CDR2 SVGAGI.

This chain connects TRBV18 to TRBJ2-4; 9 bases line up with TRBD1. CDR3 length: 17 residues. Germline V gene data show CDR1 as KGHSH and CDR2 as LQKENI. The ends lost 3 bases at V and 9 bases at J; junction bases unmatched: 15. The chain's CDR3 is CASSPPGTGQPLAIQYF. The CDR3, as DNA: TGTGCCAGCTCACCGCCCGGGACAGGGCAACCTCTAGCCATTCAGTACTTC.

As DNA, the CDR3 is TGCAGTGCTAGAGATCCTGGGGGACAGGACTATGGCTACACCTTC. It translates to CSARDPGGQDYGYTF. This sequence joins TRBV20-1 and TRBJ1-2, with 8 bases that match TRBD1. The CDR3 runs 15 residues. Germline CDR1 DFQATT, CDR2 SNEGSKA (reference sequence). The V and J ends lost 0 bases and 3 bases, in that order; junction bases with no gene match: 6.

The sample holds one count of this clonotype. The chain uses TRBV7-2 and TRBJ2-1; 10 nucleotides align to TRBD2. The DNA matches TRBJ2-7 better at its end, which makes the J call doubtful. The CDR3 is 15 residues long. Germline values: CDR1 SGHTA, CDR2 FQGNSA. This chain's CDR3 is CASKAGGGLYNEQYF. CDR3 DNA sequence: TGTGCCAGCAAAGCGGGAGGGGGCCTTTACAATGAGCAGTACTTC.